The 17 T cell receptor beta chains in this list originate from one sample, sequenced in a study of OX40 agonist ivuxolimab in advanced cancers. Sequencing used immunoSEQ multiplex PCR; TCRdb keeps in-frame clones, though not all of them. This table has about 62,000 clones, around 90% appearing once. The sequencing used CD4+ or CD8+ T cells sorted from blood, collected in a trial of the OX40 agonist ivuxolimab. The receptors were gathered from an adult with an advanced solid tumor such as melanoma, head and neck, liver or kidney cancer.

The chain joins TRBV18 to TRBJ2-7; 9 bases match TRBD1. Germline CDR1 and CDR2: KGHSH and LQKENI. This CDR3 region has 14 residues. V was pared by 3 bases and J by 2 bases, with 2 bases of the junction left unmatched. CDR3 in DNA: TGTGCCAGCTCACCGGGACAGGGTCCCTACGAGCAGTACTTC. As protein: CASSPGQGPYEQYF.

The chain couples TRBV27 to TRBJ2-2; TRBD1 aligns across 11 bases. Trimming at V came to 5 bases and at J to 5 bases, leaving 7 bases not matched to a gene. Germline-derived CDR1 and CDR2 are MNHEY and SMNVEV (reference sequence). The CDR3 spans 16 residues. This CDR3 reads CASSIGQGASTGELFF. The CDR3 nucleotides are TGTGCCAGCAGTATAGGACAGGGGGCGTCTACCGGGGAGCTGTTTTTT.

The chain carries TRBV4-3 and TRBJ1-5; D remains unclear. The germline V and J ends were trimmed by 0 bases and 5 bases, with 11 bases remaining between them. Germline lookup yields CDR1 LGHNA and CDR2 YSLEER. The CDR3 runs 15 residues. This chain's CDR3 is CASSQDLRPDQPQHF. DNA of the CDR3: TGCGCCAGCAGCCAAGATCTCCGTCCGGATCAGCCCCAGCATTTT.

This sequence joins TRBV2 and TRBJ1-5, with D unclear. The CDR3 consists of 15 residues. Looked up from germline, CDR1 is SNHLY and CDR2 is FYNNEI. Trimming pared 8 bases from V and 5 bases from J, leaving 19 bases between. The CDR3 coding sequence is TGTGCCAGCTCGGTGGGGAAGATTTTAGATCAGCCCCAGCATTTT. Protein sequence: CASSVGKILDQPQHF.

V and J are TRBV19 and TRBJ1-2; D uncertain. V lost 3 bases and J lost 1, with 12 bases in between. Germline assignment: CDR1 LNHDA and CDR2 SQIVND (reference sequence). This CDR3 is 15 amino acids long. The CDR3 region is CASSINWEVNYGYTF. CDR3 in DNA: TGTGCCAGTAGTATTAATTGGGAAGTTAACTATGGCTACACCTTC.

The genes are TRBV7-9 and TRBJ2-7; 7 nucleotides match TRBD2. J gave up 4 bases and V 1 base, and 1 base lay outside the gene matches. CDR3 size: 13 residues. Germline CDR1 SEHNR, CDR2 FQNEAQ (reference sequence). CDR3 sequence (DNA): TGTGCCAGCAGCTTAGAGGGACTATACGAGCAGTACTTC. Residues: CASSLEGLYEQYF.

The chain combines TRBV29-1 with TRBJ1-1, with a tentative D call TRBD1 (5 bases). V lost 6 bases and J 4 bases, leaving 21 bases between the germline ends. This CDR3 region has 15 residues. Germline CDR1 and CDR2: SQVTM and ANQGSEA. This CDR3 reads CSVRGTNGGSTEAFF. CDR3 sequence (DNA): TGCAGCGTACGGGGGACCAACGGAGGGAGCACTGAAGCTTTCTTT.

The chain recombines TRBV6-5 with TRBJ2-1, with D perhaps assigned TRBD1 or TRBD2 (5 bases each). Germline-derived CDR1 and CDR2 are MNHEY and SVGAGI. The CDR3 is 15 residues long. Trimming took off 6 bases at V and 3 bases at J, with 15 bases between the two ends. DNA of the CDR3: TGTGCCAGCAGGGGGAGACAGATATACTACAATGAGCAGTTCTTC. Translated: CASRGRQIYYNEQFF.

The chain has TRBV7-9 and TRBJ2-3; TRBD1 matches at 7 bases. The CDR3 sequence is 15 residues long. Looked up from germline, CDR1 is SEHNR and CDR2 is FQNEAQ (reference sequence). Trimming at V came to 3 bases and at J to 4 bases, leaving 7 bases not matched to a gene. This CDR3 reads CASSLRTGASDTQYF. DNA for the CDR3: TGTGCCAGCAGCTTGAGGACAGGAGCATCAGATACGCAGTATTTT.

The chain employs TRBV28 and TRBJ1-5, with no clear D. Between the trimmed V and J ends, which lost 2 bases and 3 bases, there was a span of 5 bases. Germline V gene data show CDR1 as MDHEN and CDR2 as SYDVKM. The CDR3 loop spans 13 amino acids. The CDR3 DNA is TGTGCCAGCAGTTTAACCAACAATCAGCCCCAGCATTTT. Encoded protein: CASSLTNNQPQHF.

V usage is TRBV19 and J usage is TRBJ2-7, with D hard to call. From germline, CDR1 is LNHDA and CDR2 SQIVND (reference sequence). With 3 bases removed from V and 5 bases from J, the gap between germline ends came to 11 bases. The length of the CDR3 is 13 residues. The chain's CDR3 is CASSIHSGNEQYF. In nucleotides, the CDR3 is TGTGCCAGTAGTATTCATTCGGGCAACGAGCAGTACTTC.

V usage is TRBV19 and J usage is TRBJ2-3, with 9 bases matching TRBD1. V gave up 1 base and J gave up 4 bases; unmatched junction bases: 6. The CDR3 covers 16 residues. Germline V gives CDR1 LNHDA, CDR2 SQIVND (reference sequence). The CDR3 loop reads CASSIGFGTGSDTQYF. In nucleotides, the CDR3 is TGTGCCAGTAGTATAGGGTTCGGGACAGGGTCAGATACGCAGTATTTT.

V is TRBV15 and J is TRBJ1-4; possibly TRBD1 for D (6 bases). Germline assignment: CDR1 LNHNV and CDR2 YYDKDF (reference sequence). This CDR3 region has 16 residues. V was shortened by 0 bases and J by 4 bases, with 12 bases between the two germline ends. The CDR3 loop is CATSRDPSRGNEKLFF. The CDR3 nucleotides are TGTGCCACCAGCAGAGATCCGTCCAGGGGTAATGAAAAACTGTTTTTT.

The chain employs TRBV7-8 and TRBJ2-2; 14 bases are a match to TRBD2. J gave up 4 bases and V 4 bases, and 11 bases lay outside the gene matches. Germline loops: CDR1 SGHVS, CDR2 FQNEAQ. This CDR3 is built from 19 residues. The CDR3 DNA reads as TGTGCCAGCAGCTCTCGACTAGCGGGGGGGTATGCTGGCACCGGGGAGCTGTTTTTT. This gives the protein CASSSRLAGGYAGTGELFF.

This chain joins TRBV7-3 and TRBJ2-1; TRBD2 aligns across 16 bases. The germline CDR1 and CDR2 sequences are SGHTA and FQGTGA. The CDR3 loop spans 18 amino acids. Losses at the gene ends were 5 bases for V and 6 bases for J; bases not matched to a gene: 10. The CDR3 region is CASSPPGLAGGLGNEQFF. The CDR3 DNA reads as TGTGCCAGCAGCCCCCCGGGACTAGCGGGAGGGCTGGGCAATGAGCAGTTCTTC.

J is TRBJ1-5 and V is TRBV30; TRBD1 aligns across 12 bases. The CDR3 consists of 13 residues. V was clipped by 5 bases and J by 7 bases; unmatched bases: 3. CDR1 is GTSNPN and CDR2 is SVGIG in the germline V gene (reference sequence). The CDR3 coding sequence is TGTGCCTGGTCCGGGACAGGGGGCCAGCCCCAGCATTTT. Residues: CAWSGTGGQPQHF.

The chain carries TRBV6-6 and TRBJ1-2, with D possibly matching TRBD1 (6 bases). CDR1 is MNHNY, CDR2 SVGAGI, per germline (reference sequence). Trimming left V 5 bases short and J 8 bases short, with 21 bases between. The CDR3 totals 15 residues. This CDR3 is CASSVQGRGVGGYTF. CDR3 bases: TGTGCCAGCAGTGTACAGGGAAGAGGGGTAGGGGGCTACACCTTC.